This TCR beta chain was identified in a study of T cell clonotyping in hematopoietic cell transplantation. Note on this clone: Its antigen is unknown.

Findings of the study overall: Few recipient clonotypes overlapped donors; over 95% were de novo at given depth. Pathologically expanded recipient clonotypes increased progressively from day 30 to day 180 as diversity fell. No sorting was done, leaving CD4 and CD8 contributions mixed.

Clones were read by immunoSEQ multiplex PCR, and TCRdb kept only the in-frame ones, dropping some. The sample consists of fewer than 15,000 clones, 90% of them appearing once. The origin of this receptor is a man younger than 40 in good health. Some clones in this sample may be carry-over from other donors' samples. Sample: peripheral blood mononuclear cells.

The CDR3 coding sequence is TGTGCCAGCAGAACAGAAGCTAACTATGGCTACACCTTC. Encoded protein: CASRTEANYGYTF. The chain recombines TRBV6-1 with TRBJ1-2, with D hard to call. The CDR3 has 13 residues. Per the germline V gene, CDR1 is MNHNS and CDR2 is SASEGT. The V and J ends lost 6 bases and 0 bases respectively, with 8 bases between them.